This entry lists 11 T cell receptor beta chains sequenced from one sample in a study of blood T cells in healthy people across ages. Next came a second PCR, run for about 6 to 12 cycles, which used a sample-barcoded 5' primer along with a J-beta primer mix. One entry per CDR3 protein results from TCRdb running MiXCR on the 5' RACE reads. The data contain roughly 650,000 distinct CDR3 sequences, approximately 31% of them singletons. The sequenced material came from blood. These receptors were collected from a woman of 80 years or more in good health.

This clonotype was counted many times. The J gene is TRBJ2-5, the V gene TRBV27; maybe TRBD2 (5 bases). Germline V gene lookup returns CDR1 MNHEY and CDR2 SMNVEV (reference sequence). Trimming left V 6 bases short and J 7 bases short, with 12 bases between. The CDR3 sequence is 12 residues long. The CDR3 DNA is TGTGCCAGCAGCTCCGGACTGGGGACCCAGTACTTC. The encoded protein is CASSSGLGTQYF.

This chain links TRBV30 with TRBJ1-2; D uncertain. This CDR3 has 13 residues. Germline CDR1 GTSNPN, CDR2 SVGIG (reference sequence). Between the trimmed V and J ends, which lost 7 bases and 4 bases, there was a span of 16 bases. The CDR3 nucleotides are TGTGCCTCCGACACGGCTAAAGGCTATGGCTACACCTTC. Its translation is CASDTAKGYGYTF.

Points on this clonotype: A much larger clone sits a single nucleotide away, making a read error possible. The chain has TRBV15 and TRBJ2-7, with D possibly being TRBD1 (5 bases). Trimming removed 5 bases at V and 6 bases at J, with 20 bases between. Germline CDR1 is LNHNV and CDR2 is YYDKDF (reference sequence). This CDR3 spans 15 amino acids. The CDR3 protein is CATSGCYVRVAEQYF. Here the CDR3 DNA reads TGTGCCACCAGCGGTTGTTACGTCAGGGTTGCCGAGCAGTACTTC.

V is TRBV5-1 and J is TRBJ2-4; tentatively, D is TRBD2 (5 bases). The DNA end is a closer match to TRBJ2-7, so the J assignment may be wrong. The CDR3 covers 14 residues. In germline, CDR1 is SGHRS, CDR2 YFSETQ. CDR3 protein: CASSFAIGVDEQYF. The CDR3 DNA reads as TGCGCCAGCAGCTTTGCCATCGGGGTCGACGAGCAGTACTTC.

This clonotype appeared many times. The V call is TRBV15, the J call TRBJ2-7; D possibly corresponds to TRBD1 (6 bases). V shed 3 bases and J shed 0 bases, with 15 bases lying between them. Per germline, CDR1 LNHNV and CDR2 YYDKDF (reference sequence). The CDR3 extends over 16 amino acids. CDR3 sequence (DNA): TGTGCCACCAGCAGTGGAACAGGGTCCCTCTCCTACGAGCAGTACTTC. This encodes CATSSGTGSLSYEQYF. Full variable domain (remainder filled in from reference TRBV15 and TRBJ2-7): DAMVIQNPRYQVTQFGKPVTLSCSQTLNHNVMYWYQQKSSQAPKLLFHYYDKDFNNEADTPDNFQSRRPNTSFCFLDIRSPGLGDTAMYLCATSSGTGSLSYEQYFGPGTRLTVT.

This clonotype was observed many times. The V gene is TRBV2, the J gene TRBJ1-5, with D possibly being TRBD1 (6 bases). Germline-derived CDR1 and CDR2 are SNHLY and FYNNEI. The CDR3 extends over 14 amino acids. The V gene lost 8 bases and the J gene lost 5 bases, with 16 bases spanning the gap. CDR3 nucleotides: TGTGCCAGCCGGCTCACAGGGCTGTATCAGCCCCAGCATTTT. Encoded protein: CASRLTGLYQPQHF. The full variable domain, completed using reference TRBV2 and TRBJ1-5, is EPEVTQTPSHQVTQMGQEVILRCVPISNHLYFYWYRQILGQKVEFLVSFYNNEISEKSEIFDDQFSVERPDGSNFTLKIRSTKLEDSAMYFCASRLTGLYQPQHFGDGTRLSIL.

In its sample, this clonotype was seen a few times. The chain uses TRBV10-2 and TRBJ1-1; D remains unclear. The CDR3 consists of 16 residues. Per the germline V gene, CDR1 is WSHSY and CDR2 is SAAADI. V was clipped by 1 base and J by 5 bases, with 17 bases between them. CDR3 in amino acids: CASSEWAVGPETEAFF. The CDR3 DNA reads as TGCGCCAGCAGTGAGTGGGCGGTTGGTCCTGAGACTGAAGCTTTCTTT.

This clonotype was seen only a few times. This may arise from a read error, as a much more abundant clone is one base away. The rearrangement uses TRBV29-1 and TRBJ2-7; D call uncertain. The germline gives CDR1 SQVTM, CDR2 ANQGSEA. The V end was cut by 7 bases, the J end by 5 bases, with 15 bases between. The CDR3 extends over 12 amino acids. This CDR3 reads CSGVLGSDEQYF. The CDR3 DNA is TGCAGCGGTGTCCTAGGTTCCGACGAGCAGTACTTC.

The chain joins TRBV19 to TRBJ1-4; tentatively, D is TRBD1 (5 bases). Between the trimmed V and J ends, which lost 4 bases and 11 bases, there was a span of 23 bases. The CDR3 totals 16 residues. Germline-derived CDR1 and CDR2 are LNHDA and SQIVND (reference sequence). DNA for the CDR3: TGTGCCAGTAGTACCGGGGGAAGGGACTACCACACCAAACTGTTTTTT. Translation gives CASSTGGRDYHTKLFF.

This clonotype was recorded many times. The chain is built from TRBV2 and TRBJ2-2; D is possibly TRBD2 (6 bases). Deletions cut 4 bases from V and 4 bases from J, with 13 bases between. The CDR3 covers 15 residues. CDR1 is SNHLY and CDR2 is FYNNEI in the germline V gene. This CDR3 reads CASSGDSLFTGELFF. The CDR3 bases are TGTGCCAGCAGTGGGGACTCTCTGTTCACCGGGGAGCTGTTTTTT.

This chain connects TRBV6-2 or TRBV6-3 to TRBJ2-2; 7 bases fit TRBD1. CDR1 is MNHEY, CDR2 SVGEGT, per germline. The length of the CDR3 is 15 residues. V lost 2 bases, J lost 6 bases, and 6 bases stayed unmatched. The CDR3: CASSYIHTGAGELFF. CDR3 in DNA: TGTGCCAGCAGTTACATTCACACAGGGGCCGGGGAGCTGTTTTTT.